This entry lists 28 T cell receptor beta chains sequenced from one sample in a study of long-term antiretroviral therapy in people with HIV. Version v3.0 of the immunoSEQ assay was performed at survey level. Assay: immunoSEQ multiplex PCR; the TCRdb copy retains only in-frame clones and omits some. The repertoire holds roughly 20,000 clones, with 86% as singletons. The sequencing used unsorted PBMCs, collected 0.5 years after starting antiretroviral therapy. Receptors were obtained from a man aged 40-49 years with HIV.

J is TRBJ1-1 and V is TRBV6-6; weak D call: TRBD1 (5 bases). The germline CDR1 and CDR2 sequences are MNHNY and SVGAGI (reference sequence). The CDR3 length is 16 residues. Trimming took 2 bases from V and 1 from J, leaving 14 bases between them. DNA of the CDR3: TGTGCCAGCAGTTACCCCGAGGGGCCCCGGAACACTGAAGCTTTCTTT. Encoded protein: CASSYPEGPRNTEAFF.

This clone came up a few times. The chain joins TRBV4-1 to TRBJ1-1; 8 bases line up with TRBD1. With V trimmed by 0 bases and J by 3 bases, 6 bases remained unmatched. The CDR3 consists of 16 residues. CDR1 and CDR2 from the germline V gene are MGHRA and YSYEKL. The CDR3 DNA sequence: TGCGCCAGCAGCCAAGATGTGGACAGGGCGGACACTGAAGCTTTCTTT. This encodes CASSQDVDRADTEAFF.

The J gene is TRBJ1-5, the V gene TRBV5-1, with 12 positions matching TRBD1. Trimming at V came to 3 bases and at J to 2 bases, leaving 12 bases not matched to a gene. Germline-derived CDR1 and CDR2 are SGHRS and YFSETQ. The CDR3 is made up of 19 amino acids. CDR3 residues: CASSYSGTGGRVGNQPQHF. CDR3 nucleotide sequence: TGCGCCAGCAGCTACTCCGGGACAGGGGGCAGGGTTGGCAATCAGCCCCAGCATTTT.

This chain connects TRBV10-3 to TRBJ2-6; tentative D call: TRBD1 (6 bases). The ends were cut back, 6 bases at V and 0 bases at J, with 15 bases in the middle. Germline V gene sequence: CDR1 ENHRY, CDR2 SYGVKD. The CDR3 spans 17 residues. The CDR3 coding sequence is TGTGCCATCAGCCGTGGACAGTTTGACTCTGGGGCCAACGTCCTGACTTTC. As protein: CAISRGQFDSGANVLTF.

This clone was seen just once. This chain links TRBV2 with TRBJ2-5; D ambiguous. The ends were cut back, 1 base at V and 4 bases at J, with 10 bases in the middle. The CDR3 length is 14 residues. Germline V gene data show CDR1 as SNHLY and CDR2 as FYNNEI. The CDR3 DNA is TGTGCCAGCAGTGAAGAGAGAGTGGTAGAGACCCAGTACTTC. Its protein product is CASSEERVVETQYF.

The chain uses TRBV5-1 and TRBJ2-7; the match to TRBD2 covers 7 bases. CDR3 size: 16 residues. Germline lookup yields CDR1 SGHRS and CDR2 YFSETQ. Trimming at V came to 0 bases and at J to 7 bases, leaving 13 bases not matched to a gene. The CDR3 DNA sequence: TGCGCCAGCAGCTTGGGTAGCGGACTAGGGGCTGAGGAGCAGTACTTC. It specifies CASSLGSGLGAEEQYF.

The CDR3 coding sequence is TGCGCCAGCAGCCCAGAGGGACCGTCGAACACTGAAGCTTTCTTT. This encodes CASSPEGPSNTEAFF. The chain has TRBV5-1 and TRBJ1-1; possible D gene TRBD1, 5 bases. V gave up 4 bases and J gave up 1 base, with 14 bases separating them. The CDR3 runs 15 residues. Looked up from germline, CDR1 is SGHRS and CDR2 is YFSETQ.

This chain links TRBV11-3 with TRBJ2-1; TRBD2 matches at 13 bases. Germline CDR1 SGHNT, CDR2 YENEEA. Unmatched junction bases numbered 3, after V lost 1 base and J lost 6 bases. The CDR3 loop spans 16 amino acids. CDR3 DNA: TGTGCCAGCAGCTTAGGAACTAGCGGGAGGGTCAATGAGCAGTTCTTC. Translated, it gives CASSLGTSGRVNEQFF.

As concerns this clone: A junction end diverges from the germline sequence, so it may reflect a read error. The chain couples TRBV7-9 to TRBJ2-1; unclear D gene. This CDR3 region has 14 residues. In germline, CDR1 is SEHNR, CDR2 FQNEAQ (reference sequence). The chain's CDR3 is CAANPRPSSNEQFF. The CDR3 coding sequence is TGTGCAGCCAATCCGCGGCCTTCCTCCAATGAGCAGTTCTTC.

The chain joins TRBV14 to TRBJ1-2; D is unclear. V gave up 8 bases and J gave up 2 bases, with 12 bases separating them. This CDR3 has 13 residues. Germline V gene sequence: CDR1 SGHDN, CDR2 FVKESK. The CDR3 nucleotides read TGTGCCAGCGGTGTAGTAGGGAACTATGGCTACACCTTC. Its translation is CASGVVGNYGYTF.

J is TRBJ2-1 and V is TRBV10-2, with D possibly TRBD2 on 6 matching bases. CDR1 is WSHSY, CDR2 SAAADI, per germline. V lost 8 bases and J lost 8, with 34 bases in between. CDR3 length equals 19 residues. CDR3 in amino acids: CASGSEMRAGQSAGYEQFF. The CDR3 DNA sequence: TGCGCCAGCGGTAGTGAAATGAGGGCGGGGCAGTCTGCGGGGTATGAGCAGTTCTTC.

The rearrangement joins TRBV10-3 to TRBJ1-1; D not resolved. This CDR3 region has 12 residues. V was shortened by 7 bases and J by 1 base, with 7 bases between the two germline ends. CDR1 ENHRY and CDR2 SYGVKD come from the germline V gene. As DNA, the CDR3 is TGTGCCATCACCACGAGGAACACTGAAGCTTTCTTT. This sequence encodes CAITTRNTEAFF.

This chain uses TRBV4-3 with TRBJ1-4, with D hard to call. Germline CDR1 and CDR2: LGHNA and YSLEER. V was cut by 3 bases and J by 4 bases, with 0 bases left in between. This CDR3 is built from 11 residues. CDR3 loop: CASSHNEKLFF. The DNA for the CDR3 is TGCGCCAGCAGCCATAATGAAAAACTGTTTTTT.

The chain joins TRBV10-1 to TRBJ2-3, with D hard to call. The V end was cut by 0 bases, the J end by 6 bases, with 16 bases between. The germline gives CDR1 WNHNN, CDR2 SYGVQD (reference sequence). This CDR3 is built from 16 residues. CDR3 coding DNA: TGCGCCAGCAGTGAGTCCCTGGGCAGTCCAGGCGATACGCAGTATTTT. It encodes CASSESLGSPGDTQYF.

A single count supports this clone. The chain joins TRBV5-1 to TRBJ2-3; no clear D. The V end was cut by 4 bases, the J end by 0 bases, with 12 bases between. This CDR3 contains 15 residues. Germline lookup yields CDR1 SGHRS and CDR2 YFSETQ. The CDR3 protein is CASSTSFTSTDTQYF. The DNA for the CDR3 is TGCGCCAGCAGCACCTCTTTTACTAGCACAGATACGCAGTATTTT.

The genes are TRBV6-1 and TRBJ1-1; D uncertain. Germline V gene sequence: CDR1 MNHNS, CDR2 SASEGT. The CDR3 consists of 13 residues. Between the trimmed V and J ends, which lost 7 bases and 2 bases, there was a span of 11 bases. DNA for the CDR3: TGTGCCAGCACTTCCCTTGCTAACACTGAAGCTTTCTTT. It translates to CASTSLANTEAFF.

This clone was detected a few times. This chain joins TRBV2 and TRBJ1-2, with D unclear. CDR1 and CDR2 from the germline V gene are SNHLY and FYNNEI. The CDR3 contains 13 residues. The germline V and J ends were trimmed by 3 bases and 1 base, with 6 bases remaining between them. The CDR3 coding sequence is TGTGCCAGCAGTGACGGCATTAACTATGGCTACACCTTC. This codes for CASSDGINYGYTF.

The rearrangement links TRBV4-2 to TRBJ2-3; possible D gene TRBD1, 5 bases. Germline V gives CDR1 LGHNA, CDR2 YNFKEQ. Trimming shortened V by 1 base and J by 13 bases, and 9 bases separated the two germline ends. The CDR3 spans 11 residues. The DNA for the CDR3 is TGTGCCAGCAGCCAAGGGCAAGGGGAGTATTTT. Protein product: CASSQGQGEYF.

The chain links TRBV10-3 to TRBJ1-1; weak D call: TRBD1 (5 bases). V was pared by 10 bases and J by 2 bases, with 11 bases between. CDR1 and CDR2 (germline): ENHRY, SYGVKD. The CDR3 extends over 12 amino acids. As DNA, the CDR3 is TGTGCCACGCGACAGCTAAACACTGAAGCTTTCTTT. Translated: CATRQLNTEAFF.

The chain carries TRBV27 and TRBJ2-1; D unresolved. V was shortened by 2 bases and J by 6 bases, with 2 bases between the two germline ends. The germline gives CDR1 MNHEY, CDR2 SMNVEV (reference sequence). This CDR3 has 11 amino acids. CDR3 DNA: TGTGCCAGCAGTTTAGGCAATGAGCAGTTCTTC. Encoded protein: CASSLGNEQFF.

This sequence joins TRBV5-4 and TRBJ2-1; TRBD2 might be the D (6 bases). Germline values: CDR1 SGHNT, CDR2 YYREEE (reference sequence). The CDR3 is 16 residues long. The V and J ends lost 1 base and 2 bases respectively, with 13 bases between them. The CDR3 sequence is CASSLRAGKPYNEQFF. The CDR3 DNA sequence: TGTGCCAGCAGCTTGCGGGCGGGAAAACCCTACAATGAGCAGTTCTTC.

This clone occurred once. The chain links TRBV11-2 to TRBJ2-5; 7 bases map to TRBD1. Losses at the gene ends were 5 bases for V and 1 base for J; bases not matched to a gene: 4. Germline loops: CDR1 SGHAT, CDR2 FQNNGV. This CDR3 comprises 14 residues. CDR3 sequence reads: CASSGRDSQETQYF. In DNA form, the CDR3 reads TGTGCCAGCAGCGGACGGGACAGCCAAGAGACCCAGTACTTC.

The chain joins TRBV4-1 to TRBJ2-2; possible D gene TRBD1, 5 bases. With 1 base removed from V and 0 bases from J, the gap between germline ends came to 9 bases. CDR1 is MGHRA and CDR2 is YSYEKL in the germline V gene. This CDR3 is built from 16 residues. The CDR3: CASSQAGIANTGELFF. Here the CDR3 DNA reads TGCGCCAGCAGCCAAGCAGGGATCGCGAACACCGGGGAGCTGTTTTTT.

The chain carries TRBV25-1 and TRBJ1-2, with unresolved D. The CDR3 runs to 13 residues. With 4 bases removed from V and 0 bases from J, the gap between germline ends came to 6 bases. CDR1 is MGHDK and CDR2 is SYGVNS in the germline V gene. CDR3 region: CASSVGTNYGYTF. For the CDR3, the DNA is TGTGCCAGCAGTGTAGGAACTAACTATGGCTACACCTTC.

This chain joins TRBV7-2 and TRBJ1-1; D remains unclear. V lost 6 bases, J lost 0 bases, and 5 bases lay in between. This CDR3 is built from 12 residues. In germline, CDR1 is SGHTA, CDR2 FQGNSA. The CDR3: CASSWMNTEAFF. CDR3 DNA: TGTGCCAGCAGTTGGATGAACACTGAAGCTTTCTTT.

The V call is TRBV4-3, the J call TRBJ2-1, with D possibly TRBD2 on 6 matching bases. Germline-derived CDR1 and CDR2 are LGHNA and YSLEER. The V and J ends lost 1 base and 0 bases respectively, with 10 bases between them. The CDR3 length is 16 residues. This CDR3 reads CASSQAPGGSYNEQFF. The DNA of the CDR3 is TGCGCCAGCAGCCAAGCCCCCGGGGGCTCCTACAATGAGCAGTTCTTC.

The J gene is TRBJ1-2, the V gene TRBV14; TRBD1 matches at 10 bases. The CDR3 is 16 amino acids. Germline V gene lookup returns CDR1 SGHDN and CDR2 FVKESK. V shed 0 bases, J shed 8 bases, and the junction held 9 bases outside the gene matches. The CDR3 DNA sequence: TGTGCCAGCAGCCAAGAGACCGGGACAGGGGTTCGCGGCTACACCTTC. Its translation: CASSQETGTGVRGYTF.

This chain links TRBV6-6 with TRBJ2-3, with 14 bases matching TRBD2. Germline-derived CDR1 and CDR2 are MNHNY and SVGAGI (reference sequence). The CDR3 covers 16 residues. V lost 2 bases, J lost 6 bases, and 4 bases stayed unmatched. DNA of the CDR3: TGTGCCAGCAGTTACGGGACTAGCGGGAGTTTCGATACGCAGTATTTT. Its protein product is CASSYGTSGSFDTQYF.